This T cell receptor beta chain is from a study of blood T cell repertoires in COVID-19. Original processing methods: Scientists estimated how many nucleated cells there were by amplifying reference gene primers. Measured with immunoSEQ multiplex PCR; TCRdb has only the in-frame clones, and not every one. V and J calls plus clone size are reproduced from that table; the DNA served to infer D and trimming. The data hold about 83,000 clones, with 65% to 80% observed a single time. V shed 5 bases and J shed 5 bases, with 9 bases lying between them. This CDR3 spans 11 amino acids. Germline V gene data show CDR1 as DFQATT and CDR2 as SNEGSKA (reference sequence).

The rearrangement uses TRBV20-1 and TRBJ2-5; D ambiguous. This sequence originates from a woman of 80 years or more with active or convalescent COVID-19. The sequencing sample was made of peripheral blood. The CDR3 bases are TGCAGTGCTGAGCCCCGTGAGACCCAGTACTTC. Its protein product is CSAEPRETQYF.